The present T cell receptor beta chain was sequenced within a study of technical replicates of blood from several donors. Method: immunoSEQ multiplex PCR; TCRdb's copy keeps in-frame clones and lacks some. Among around 60,000 clones listed, 90% to 95% were seen once. The V and J ends lost 5 bases and 4 bases, in that order; junction bases with no gene match: 11. CDR3 size: 16 residues. Germline lookup yields CDR1 SGHTA and CDR2 FQGTGA. The chain is built from TRBV7-3 and TRBJ2-7, with 10 positions matching TRBD1. The TCR was taken from a human donor in good health. Some clones in this sample may be carry-over from other donors' samples. The sample taken for sequencing was PBMCs. The DNA for the CDR3 is TGTGCCAGCAGCCCCTCAGGACAGGGGGTATTGTACGAGCAGTACTTC. Translation gives CASSPSGQGVLYEQYF.